This T cell receptor beta chain was captured by sequencing in a study of T cells after yellow fever vaccination. Germline-derived CDR1 and CDR2 are SGHRS and YFSETQ. This CDR3 has 17 residues. After removal of 4 bases from V and 4 bases from J, the junction contained 16 bases not matched to a gene. Overall study findings and caveats: Detected again after the booster were most primary-vaccination clones, at 95% to 97% CD4 and approximately 90% CD8. A secondary response was less intense yet reached its peak sooner, at day 5 versus 15.

Template switching by 5'RACE produced TCR cDNA, adding a universal primer site and UMIs. TCRdb analysed the 5' RACE reads with MiXCR anew, one entry per CDR3 protein. Among about 630,000 distinct CDR3 sequences listed, 9% to 15% were seen once. This clonotype was observed a few times. Its antigen is as yet unknown. The clonotype was recovered from a man aged 25-40 years who received the YFV17D yellow fever vaccine. This sample comprised PBMCs, obtained on the day of the yellow fever booster vaccination. This chain links TRBV5-1 with TRBJ1-2; TRBD1 agrees at 7 bases. The CDR3: CASSLQGRGAQSYGYTF. CDR3 nucleotide sequence: TGCGCCAGCAGCCTACAGGGGAGGGGGGCGCAAAGCTATGGCTACACCTTC.